This TCR beta chain appears in the sequencing data of a study of regulatory T cells in long-lasting Graves disease. Study observations and caveats: Lower TCR diversity was seen in persistent Graves' patients than in newly diagnosed ones. Newly diagnosed disease favored TRBV20-1 and TRBJ2-1 over persistent disease. New patients shared about a thousand public clonotypes, fewer than the 2,500 to 3,500 shared by persistent patients.

The sample holds a few counts of this clonotype. Antigen: not known. The CDR3 sequence is 15 residues long. V was cut by 7 bases and J by 4 bases, with 14 bases left in between. The germline V gene has CDR1 MNHNS and CDR2 SASEGT. Sample time point: persistent/refractory GD, antithyroid drugs over 5 years with positive TRAb. PBMCs provided the RNA from which the TCR library was made. Investigators report Graves' disease was diagnosed under American Thyroid Association guidelines. HTBI primers from iRepertoire and Arm-PCR of CDR3 regions yielded the TCR beta libraries. TCRdb processed the multiplex PCR reads anew with MiXCR; each CDR3 protein has one entry. The table has 650,000 to 700,000 distinct CDR3 sequences, about 30% seen once.

The TCR was taken from a female donor with Graves disease. The specimen was peripheral blood mononuclear cells (PBMCs), collected when the disease was refractory, from a patient treated with antithyroid drugs. V usage is TRBV6-1 and J usage is TRBJ1-6, with TRBD1 as a possible D gene (6 bases). The CDR3 loop reads CASIRQEYYNSPLHF. The CDR3 DNA sequence: TGTGCCAGCATCCGACAGGAATATTATAATTCACCCCTCCACTTT.